Reported below is one T cell receptor (beta chain). The data originate from a study of Tregs in tolerant kidney transplant recipients. Mixed chimerism was transient after nonmyeloablative marrow transplants from related graft donors. Data came from immunoSEQ multiplex PCR; TCRdb stores just in-frame clones and leaves some out. The sample records some 56,000 clones, about 89% being singletons. This CDR3 has 15 amino acids. The germline CDR1 and CDR2 sequences are SGHAT and FQNNGV. V lost 4 bases and J lost 0, with 12 bases in between. The specimen was CD8+ T cells from blood (PBMCs), collected 24 months after the transplant. This clonotype was obtained from a human patient who received a combined kidney and bone marrow transplant. The graft donor may be the source of some T cells. This rearrangement joins TRBV11-2 to TRBJ1-2, with TRBD1 as a possible D gene (5 bases). CDR3 in amino acids: CASSWTGGSNYGYTF. CDR3 DNA: TGTGCCAGCAGCTGGACCGGGGGATCTAACTATGGCTACACCTTC. Together with reference TRBV11-2 and TRBJ1-2, the CDR3 gives the full variable domain: EAGVAQSPRYKIIEKRQSVAFWCNPISGHATLYWYQQILGQGPKLLIQFQNNGVVDDSQLPKDRFSAERLKGVDSTLKIQPAKLEDSAVYLCASSWTGGSNYGYTFGSGTRLTVV.